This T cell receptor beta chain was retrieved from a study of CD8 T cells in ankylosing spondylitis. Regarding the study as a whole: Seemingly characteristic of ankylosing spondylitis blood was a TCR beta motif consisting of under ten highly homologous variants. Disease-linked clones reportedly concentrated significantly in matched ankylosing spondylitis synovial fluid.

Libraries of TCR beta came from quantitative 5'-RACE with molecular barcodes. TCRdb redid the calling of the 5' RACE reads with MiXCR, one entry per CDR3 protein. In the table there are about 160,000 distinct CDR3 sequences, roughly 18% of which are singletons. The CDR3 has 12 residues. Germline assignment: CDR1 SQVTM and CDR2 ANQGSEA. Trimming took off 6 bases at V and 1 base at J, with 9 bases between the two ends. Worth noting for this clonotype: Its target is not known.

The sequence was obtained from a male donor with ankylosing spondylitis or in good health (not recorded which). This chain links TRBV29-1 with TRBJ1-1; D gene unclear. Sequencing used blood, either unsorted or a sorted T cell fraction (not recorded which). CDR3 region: CSVSTENTEAFF. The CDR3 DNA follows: TGCAGCGTAAGTACAGAGAACACTGAAGCTTTCTTT. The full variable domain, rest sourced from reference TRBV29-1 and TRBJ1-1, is SAVISQKPSRDICQRGTSLTIQCQVDSQVTMMFWYRQQPGQSLTLIATANQGSEATYESGFVIDKFPISRPNLTFSTLTVSNMSPEDSSIYLCSVSTENTEAFFGQGTRLTVV.